Following are 5 T cell receptor beta chains from one sample sequenced in a study of T cells expressing NK-cell markers. From its re-call of the 5' RACE reads, TCRdb lists each CDR3 protein once, without DNA. The sample totals roughly 120,000 distinct CDR3 sequences. The sample was blood T cells: a sorted CD56 or NKG2C T cell subset, CD4+ or CD8+ T cells, or bulk PBMC T cells (not recorded which). The receptors were gathered from a woman aged 18-70 years in good health.

This sequence joins TRBV7-9 and TRBJ1-5. This CDR3 is built from 13 residues. Germline CDR1 and CDR2: SEHNR and FQNEAQ (reference sequence). This CDR3 is CASSGLGNQPQHF.

The rearrangement links TRBV7-3 to TRBJ2-2; checking the TCRdb D call of TRBD1 is not possible without DNA. The CDR3 covers 15 residues. Germline assignment: CDR1 SGHTA and CDR2 FQGTGA. The chain's CDR3 is CASSWGGSYTGELFF.

The chain couples TRBV4-3 to TRBJ2-7. Per the germline V gene, CDR1 is LGHNA and CDR2 is YSLEER. This CDR3 has 14 residues. The CDR3 region is CASSPTGIAYEQYF.

The gene calls are TRBV13 and TRBJ2-1; TCRdb calls TRBD2, which cannot be checked without DNA. Germline values: CDR1 PRHDT, CDR2 FYEKMQ (reference sequence). The CDR3 has 15 residues. The CDR3 reads CASSLGGEGDNEQFF.

The chain recombines TRBV5-1 with TRBJ1-2; the TCRdb D gene call, TRBD1, has no DNA to confirm it. From germline, CDR1 is SGHRS and CDR2 YFSETQ. The CDR3 consists of 13 residues. CDR3 residues: CASSTGLGVDYTF.